This T cell receptor (beta chain) comes out of a study of OX40 agonist ivuxolimab in advanced cancers. Study at large: Ivuxolimab, an agonistic anti-OX40 (CD134) antibody, was given to patients. Under the entry rules, prior anti-PD-1, anti-PD-L1 or anti-CTLA-4 therapy was allowed, and roughly 39% had some.

Sequenced by immunoSEQ multiplex PCR; TCRdb stores in-frame clones only, minus some. This sample has about 17,000 clones; 80% to 90% occur once, and the top ten carry roughly 28%. This CDR3 spans 16 amino acids. After removal of 3 bases from V and 2 bases from J, the junction contained 7 bases not matched to a gene. From germline, CDR1 is SGDLS and CDR2 YYNGEE. With baseline, cycle 4 day 1, and cycle 7 day 1 as timepoints, blood was sampled. This sequence joins TRBV9 and TRBJ2-3; 9 bases agree with TRBD2. This TCR came from an adult with an advanced solid tumor such as melanoma, head and neck, liver or kidney cancer. This specimen consisted of CD4+ or CD8+ T cells sorted from blood, obtained in a trial of the OX40 agonist ivuxolimab. This CDR3 is CASSASSGANTDTQYF. In DNA form, the CDR3 reads TGTGCCAGCAGCGCCTCTAGCGGGGCTAACACAGATACGCAGTATTTT. Using reference TRBV9 and TRBJ2-3 for the parts outside the CDR3, the full variable domain is DSGVTQTPKHLITATGQRVTLRCSPRSGDLSVYWYQQSLDQGLQFLIQYYNGEERAKGNILERFSAQQFPDLHSELNLSSLELGDSALYFCASSASSGANTDTQYFGPGTRLTVL.